This TCR beta chain was identified during a study of cytomegalovirus exposure and HLA in healthy donors. Trimming removed 0 bases from V and 5 bases from J, with 11 bases in between. The germline V gene encodes CDR1 MNHNS and CDR2 SASEGT. The CDR3 is 15 residues long. Profiled with immunoSEQ multiplex PCR; TCRdb holds only in-frame clones, not every one. The sample lists about 200,000 clones, about 81% seen once, with about 1.2% in the top ten. The clonotype was recovered from a woman in her twenties or thirties in good health and CMV-seronegative. Source material: PBMCs. J is TRBJ1-5 and V is TRBV6-1; weak D call: TRBD1 (6 bases). The CDR3 loop reads CASSEATGPYQPQHF. Here the CDR3 DNA reads TGTGCCAGCAGTGAAGCCACAGGGCCCTATCAGCCCCAGCATTTT.